Below, 9 T cell receptor beta chains from the same sample are listed, as sequenced in a study of cytomegalovirus exposure and HLA in healthy donors. 60 Vbeta and 13 Jbeta primers were used in PCR. Some clones are missing from TCRdb's copy, which holds only in-frame ones; the method was immunoSEQ multiplex PCR. Among fewer than 150,000 clones, 60% to 80% were seen once, and the ten largest hold approximately 1.2%. Sequenced material: PBMCs. All receptors derive from a man aged 45-65 years in good health and CMV-seronegative.

This chain links TRBV10-1 with TRBJ1-1; 7 bases are shared with TRBD1. CDR1 WNHNN and CDR2 SYGVQD come from the germline V gene (reference sequence). This CDR3 is built from 17 residues. Trimming cost V 1 base and J 5 bases; bases outside gene matches: 13. The DNA for the CDR3 is TGCGCCAGCAGTGAGTACCGGACCCTCAGGGGGAATACTGAAGCTTTCTTT. Residues: CASSEYRTLRGNTEAFF.

The gene calls are TRBV6-6 and TRBJ2-2; TRBD2 might be the D (6 bases). The V gene lost 4 bases and the J gene lost 7 bases, with 16 bases spanning the gap. Germline V gene sequence: CDR1 MNHNY, CDR2 SVGAGI (reference sequence). This CDR3 has 15 residues. In nucleotides, the CDR3 is TGTGCCAGCAGTTGGAGGGCGGGATCAGGCGGGGAGCTGTTTTTT. It yields the protein CASSWRAGSGGELFF.

This clone was seen just once. The chain recombines TRBV27 with TRBJ1-1; 8 bases are a match to TRBD1. This CDR3 contains 18 residues. V gave up 5 bases and J gave up 1 base; unmatched junction bases: 15. The germline V gene encodes CDR1 MNHEY and CDR2 SMNVEV (reference sequence). CDR3 protein: CASSQLDREGESNTEAFF. DNA for the CDR3: TGTGCCAGCAGTCAATTGGACAGGGAGGGGGAGTCGAACACTGAAGCTTTCTTT.

This clone was seen only once. The chain combines TRBV7-8 with TRBJ1-5; 9 bases are a match to TRBD1. In germline, CDR1 is SGHVS, CDR2 FQNEAQ. The ends lost 5 bases at V and 2 bases at J; junction bases unmatched: 4. The CDR3 is made up of 15 amino acids. CDR3 nucleotide sequence: TGTGCCAGCAGCACTGGGACAGGGCGCAATCAGCCCCAGCATTTT. Protein sequence: CASSTGTGRNQPQHF.

This clone was seen a few times. This chain joins TRBV30 and TRBJ1-1; D possibly corresponds to TRBD1 (6 bases). The CDR3 has 15 amino acids. The germline V and J ends were trimmed by 1 base and 0 bases, with 12 bases remaining between them. The germline CDR1 and CDR2 sequences are GTSNPN and SVGIG (reference sequence). The CDR3 here is CAWSAGTPMNTEAFF. The CDR3 nucleotides are TGTGCCTGGAGTGCCGGGACACCTATGAACACTGAAGCTTTCTTT.

The chain carries TRBV5-1 and TRBJ1-2; 8 bases are a match to TRBD1. J was trimmed by 5 bases and V by 4 bases; bases with no gene match: 13. Germline CDR1 and CDR2: SGHRS and YFSETQ. The CDR3 consists of 16 residues. The CDR3 protein is CASSPPPRQGSYGYTF. The CDR3 DNA is TGCGCCAGCAGCCCACCTCCGAGACAGGGGTCTTATGGCTACACCTTC. The variable domain in full, with the rest retrieved from reference TRBV5-1 and TRBJ1-2, is KAGVTQTPRYLIKTRGQQVTLSCSPISGHRSVSWYQQTPGQGLQFLFEYFSETQRNKGNFPGRFSGRQFSNSRSEMNVSTLELGDSALYLCASSPPPRQGSYGYTFGSGTRLTVV.

The J gene is TRBJ2-1, the V gene TRBV29-1, with 7 bases that match TRBD1. This CDR3 has 13 residues. V was clipped by 7 bases and J by 3 bases; unmatched bases: 6. CDR1 and CDR2 from the germline V gene are SQVTM and ANQGSEA. CDR3 nucleotide sequence: TGCAGCGCCGGGACAGAGGACTACAATGAGCAGTTCTTC. It translates to CSAGTEDYNEQFF.

This chain uses TRBV27 with TRBJ1-1, with 8 bases identical to TRBD1. Germline lookup yields CDR1 MNHEY and CDR2 SMNVEV (reference sequence). The V and J ends lost 1 base and 3 bases, in that order; junction bases with no gene match: 4. The CDR3 has 15 residues. The DNA for the CDR3 is TGTGCCAGCAGTTTATATTCAGGGGGCCACACTGAAGCTTTCTTT. This translates into CASSLYSGGHTEAFF.

This sequence joins TRBV5-6 and TRBJ2-5; D possibly corresponds to TRBD1 (6 bases). The CDR3 totals 14 residues. CDR1 is SGHDT, CDR2 YYEEEE, per germline. V lost 0 bases, J lost 11 bases, and 17 bases lay in between. CDR3 protein: CASSLGWNRAEQYF. CDR3 DNA sequence: TGTGCCAGCAGCTTGGGATGGAACAGGGCTGAGCAGTACTTC.